Following are 25 T cell receptor beta chains from one sample sequenced in a study of control samples from healthy donors and cancer patients. The table came from immunoSEQ multiplex PCR; TCRdb's copy has only in-frame clones and leaves some out. Of approximately 100,000 clones listed, over 75% are singletons. Source material: blood. These receptors originate from a human donor in good health. The donor label of this sample is uncertain.

This chain links TRBV30 with TRBJ2-7; D possibly corresponds to TRBD2 (5 bases). CDR1 GTSNPN and CDR2 SVGIG come from the germline V gene (reference sequence). The CDR3 is 11 residues long. Trimming shortened V by 1 base and J by 13 bases, and 14 bases separated the two germline ends. This CDR3 is CAWSAQEAQYF. CDR3 DNA: TGTGCCTGGAGTGCTCAGGAGGCCCAATACTTC.

This clone has a handful of counts. J is TRBJ1-6 and V is TRBV19, with TRBD1 matching over 9 bases. Germline V gives CDR1 LNHDA, CDR2 SQIVND (reference sequence). V shed 6 bases, J shed 10 bases, and the junction held 4 bases outside the gene matches. The CDR3 extends over 13 amino acids. CDR3: CASRGQGESPLHF. DNA for the CDR3: TGTGCCAGTAGGGGACAGGGAGAATCACCCCTCCACTTT.

V gene TRBV19 combines with J gene TRBJ2-7; no reliable D call. The CDR3 loop spans 15 amino acids. In germline, CDR1 is LNHDA, CDR2 SQIVND (reference sequence). V shed 6 bases and J shed 0 bases, with 15 bases lying between them. The CDR3 sequence is CASSQTLGGSYEQYF. DNA of the CDR3: TGTGCCAGTAGCCAAACACTCGGCGGCTCCTACGAGCAGTACTTC. Looking up the rest from reference TRBV19 and TRBJ2-7 gives the full variable domain: DGGITQSPKYLFRKEGQNVTLSCEQNLNHDAMYWYRQDPGQGLRLIYYSQIVNDFQKGDIAEGYSVSREKKESFPLTVTSAQKNPTAFYLCASSQTLGGSYEQYFGPGTRLTVT.

The gene calls are TRBV18 and TRBJ2-7; TRBD2 aligns across 10 bases. Germline loops: CDR1 KGHSH, CDR2 LQKENI. The CDR3 is made up of 15 amino acids. The trim removed 4 bases at V and 2 bases at J, leaving 5 bases unmatched. CDR3 amino acids: CASSLSGGNTYEQYF. The CDR3 DNA sequence: TGTGCCAGCTCACTTAGCGGGGGGAATACCTACGAGCAGTACTTC.

The chain uses TRBV13 and TRBJ2-6; tentatively, D is TRBD1 (6 bases). The CDR3 extends over 19 amino acids. The germline V gene has CDR1 PRHDT and CDR2 FYEKMQ (reference sequence). With 3 bases removed from V and 2 bases from J, the gap between germline ends came to 20 bases. CDR3 in amino acids: CASSFLMRDTQTGANVLTF. The DNA of the CDR3 is TGTGCCAGCAGCTTTCTGATGAGGGACACCCAGACTGGGGCCAACGTCCTGACTTTC.

The chain uses TRBV21-1 and TRBJ1-2. TRBV21-1 is deemed a pseudogene. This CDR3 has 20 residues. In DNA, the CDR3 is TGTGCCAGCAGCAAGGAACCGGGACCCCGAAAAAGTCGGGGGCGCTGGGGCTACACCTTC. Its translation: CASSKEPGPRKSRGRWGYTF.

The genes are TRBV11-2 and TRBJ1-2; a possible D gene is TRBD1 (5 bases). The germline CDR1 and CDR2 sequences are SGHAT and FQNNGV. The length of the CDR3 is 16 residues. The ends were cut back, 2 bases at V and 7 bases at J, with 20 bases in the middle. CDR3 DNA: TGTGCCAGCAGCTTACCCACTGGGGCACCCCTATTTGGCTACACCTTC. It specifies CASSLPTGAPLFGYTF.

The chain links TRBV19 to TRBJ2-3; tentative D call: TRBD1 (6 bases). Trimming cost V 4 bases and J 5 bases, with 10 bases left between them. This CDR3 contains 13 residues. From germline, CDR1 is LNHDA and CDR2 SQIVND (reference sequence). CDR3 in DNA: TGTGCCAGTAGTACAGGGGCCGGAGATACGCAGTATTTT. Amino acid sequence: CASSTGAGDTQYF.

The chain carries TRBV18 and TRBJ2-1; the match to TRBD1 covers 7 bases. The CDR3 extends over 17 amino acids. CDR1 KGHSH and CDR2 LQKENI come from the germline V gene. Trimming removed 2 bases from V and 2 bases from J; junction bases left unmatched: 9. In DNA form, the CDR3 reads TGTGCCAGCTCACCAACTTTAGGGGGCCAAACCTACAATGAGCAGTTCTTC. This translates into CASSPTLGGQTYNEQFF.

V is TRBV21-1 and J is TRBJ1-6. TRBV21-1 is flagged as a pseudogene. The CDR3 covers 19 residues. This CDR3 reads CASRDRGGLESSYNSPLHF. DNA of the CDR3: TGTGCCAGCCGGGATAGGGGCGGTTTGGAGAGCTCCTATAATTCACCCCTCCACTTT.

This rearrangement joins TRBV21-1 to TRBJ1-1; the D call TRBD1 from the table was never checked on the DNA. TRBV21-1 is described as a pseudogene. The CDR3 is made up of 16 amino acids. CDR3 loop: CASSKKPRQMNTEAFF. CDR3 DNA: TGTGCCAGCAGCAAAAAGCCCCGACAGATGAACACTGAAGCTTTCTTT.

The rearrangement joins TRBV15 to TRBJ2-1, with D perhaps matching TRBD1 (6 bases). This CDR3 is 15 amino acids long. CDR1 is LNHNV, CDR2 YYDKDF, per germline (reference sequence). The ends were cut back, 1 base at V and 6 bases at J, with 13 bases in the middle. The CDR3 reads CATSRVTGFINEQFF. The CDR3 DNA reads as TGTGCCACCAGCAGAGTTACAGGGTTCATCAATGAGCAGTTCTTC.

V is TRBV4-1 and J is TRBJ1-2; unclear D gene. The germline gives CDR1 MGHRA, CDR2 YSYEKL. The germline V and J ends were trimmed by 1 base and 0 bases, with 9 bases remaining between them. This CDR3 has 15 residues. The CDR3 region is CASSQVSGTNYGYTF. As DNA, the CDR3 is TGCGCCAGCAGCCAAGTCTCGGGAACTAACTATGGCTACACCTTC.

The chain has TRBV2 and TRBJ2-1; D possibly matches TRBD1 or TRBD2 (5 bases each). The CDR3 is 14 amino acids. With 6 bases removed from V and 4 bases from J, the gap between germline ends came to 13 bases. Germline V CDR1 and CDR2: SNHLY, FYNNEI. The CDR3 loop reads CASRAGTEYNEQFF. The DNA for the CDR3 is TGTGCCAGCAGAGCCGGGACGGAGTACAATGAGCAGTTCTTC.

The V and J genes are TRBV7-8 and TRBJ1-6; D is possibly TRBD1 (5 bases). Germline V gene data show CDR1 as SGHVS and CDR2 as FQNEAQ. The CDR3 is 14 amino acids. Trimming cost V 2 bases and J 10 bases, with 12 bases left between them. The DNA of the CDR3 is TGTGCCAGCAGCTTACAGGGTAAAAGCTCACCCCTCCACTTT. Its protein product is CASSLQGKSSPLHF.

This clone was observed once. The chain joins TRBV6-5 to TRBJ2-7; D is perhaps TRBD2 (5 bases). Deletions cut 7 bases from V and 2 bases from J, with 15 bases between. Per germline, CDR1 MNHEY and CDR2 SVGAGI. The CDR3 has 14 amino acids. CDR3 DNA sequence: TGTGCCAGCACCCGGGGTTTTGTTCCCTACGAGCAGTACTTC. Its translation is CASTRGFVPYEQYF.

The chain links TRBV18 to TRBJ1-6; no firm D call. Trimming took 3 bases from V and 8 from J, leaving 8 bases between them. Germline loops: CDR1 KGHSH, CDR2 LQKENI. The CDR3 extends over 13 amino acids. The CDR3 sequence is CASSPDTHSPLHF. CDR3 coding DNA: TGTGCCAGCTCACCGGATACACATTCACCCCTCCACTTT.

The chain uses TRBV7-8 and TRBJ2-7, with TRBD2 matching 10 bases. CDR3 length equals 14 residues. Germline assignment: CDR1 SGHVS and CDR2 FQNEAQ. The J segment lost 2 bases and the V segment lost 2 bases, leaving 0 bases of the junction unmatched. The CDR3 loop reads CASSLLAGAYEQYF. Here the CDR3 DNA reads TGTGCCAGCAGCTTACTAGCGGGGGCCTACGAGCAGTACTTC.

The CDR3 DNA reads as TGTGCCAGCACATTGAGTGGAGCGACTGAAAAACTGTTTTTT. It specifies CASTLSGATEKLFF. This chain links TRBV5-6 with TRBJ1-4; D is unresolved. Looked up from germline, CDR1 is SGHDT and CDR2 is YYEEEE. The CDR3 has 14 amino acids. Trimming pared 6 bases from V and 7 bases from J, leaving 16 bases between.

The gene calls are TRBV11-2 and TRBJ1-1; 9 bases agree with TRBD1. The CDR3 has 15 amino acids. The V gene's germline CDR1 is SGHAT and CDR2 FQNNGV. V was clipped by 5 bases and J by 3 bases; unmatched bases: 7. CDR3 bases: TGTGCCAGCAGCGACGGGACAGGGCGGCACACTGAAGCTTTCTTT. Residues: CASSDGTGRHTEAFF.

Concerning this clone: Sequence at one end of the junction differs from germline and may be a read error. CDR3 DNA: TGTGCCAGCAGTATAACCTCAGGAACTGGGGCCAACGTCCTGACTTTC. Translating gives CASSITSGTGANVLTF. The chain is built from TRBV19 and TRBJ2-6; D unclear. Germline V lookup: CDR1 LNHDA, CDR2 SQIVND (reference sequence). CDR3 length: 16 residues.

The gene calls are TRBV4-1 and TRBJ2-7, with TRBD2 matching over 10 bases. The CDR3 spans 15 residues. With V trimmed by 1 base and J by 3 bases, 3 bases remained unmatched. CDR1 and CDR2 from the germline V gene are MGHRA and YSYEKL. CDR3 DNA: TGCGCCAGCAGCCAAGTCACTAGCGGGGACTACGAGCAGTACTTC. This gives the protein CASSQVTSGDYEQYF.

This clone was seen only a few times. CDR3 coding DNA: TGTGCCAGCAGCACCGGGGGGGGGCTAGTTCAGCCCCAGCATTTT. Translated, it gives CASSTGGGLVQPQHF. The chain joins TRBV27 to TRBJ1-5, with a tentative D call TRBD1 (6 bases). Germline CDR1 reads MNHEY; CDR2 reads SMNVEV (reference sequence). The ends were cut back, 6 bases at V and 6 bases at J, with 18 bases in the middle. This CDR3 spans 15 amino acids.

This chain connects TRBV6-5 to TRBJ2-1; 7 bases line up with TRBD2. The CDR3 runs to 14 residues. Per germline, CDR1 MNHEY and CDR2 SVGAGI. Germline trimming cut 8 bases from V and 5 bases from J; bases unmatched to any gene: 9. In DNA, the CDR3 is TGTGCCAGCGGACGGGGGGTGGAGAACAATGAGCAGTTCTTC. It encodes CASGRGVENNEQFF.

V and J are TRBV24-1 and TRBJ2-3; 12 nucleotides match TRBD2. In germline, CDR1 is KGHDR, CDR2 SFDVKD. This CDR3 contains 16 residues. With V trimmed by 3 bases and J by 9 bases, 9 bases remained unmatched. In DNA, the CDR3 is TGTGCCACCAGTGATCACCTAGCGGGGGGGCGGGTGACGCAGTATTTT. This translates into CATSDHLAGGRVTQYF.